This TCR beta chain stems from a study of regulatory T cells in long-lasting Graves disease. Stated time point: newly diagnosed GD, antithyroid drugs for less than 3 months. Following extraction of RNA from PBMCs, that RNA was used to make the TCR library. The CDR3 is 15 amino acids. From germline, CDR1 is DFQATT and CDR2 SNEGSKA (reference sequence). V lost 6 bases and J lost 4; bases outside the gene matches: 10. Sequencing libraries for TCR beta were prepared with iRepertoire HTBI primers and Arm-PCR of CDR3 regions. TCRdb used MiXCR to reprocess the multiplex PCR reads, holding one entry per CDR3 protein. The table lists more than 400,000 distinct CDR3 sequences, around 15% of them singletons. In its sample, this clonotype was seen a few times. This same sample was also taken into another study, of T cells in Graves' hyperthyroidism and ophthalmopathy. From that report: Across 18 months, stable Graves' hyperthyroidism was marked by no progression to ophthalmopathy. For the diagnoses, clinical symptoms, serum thyroxine and TRAb, thyroid ultrasound and orbital computed tomography were used. RT-PCR in the first round (using the HTBI primer set) targeted the TCR CDR3.

This rearrangement joins TRBV20-1 to TRBJ2-7; 12 nucleotides align to TRBD2. The sample in question was peripheral blood mononuclear cells (PBMCs), obtained at new diagnosis, from a patient treated with antithyroid drugs. This TCR was sampled from a man aged 40-50 years with Graves disease. CDR3 DNA sequence: TGCAGTGCCGACCCTCTAGCGGGAGGGCCTTACGAGCAGTACTTC. Translating gives CSADPLAGGPYEQYF.